This T cell receptor (beta chain) was documented in a study of T-cell memory formation after mild COVID-19. Study findings and constraints: A balance of CD4 and CD8 characterized clones contracting day 15 to 85, whereas later expanders leaned CD4+. Contracting CD4+ clones sat mainly in CM and EM; CD8+ in EMRA.

This clonotype was detected many times. As yet, its antigen is unknown. TCRdb recomputed calls from the 5' RACE reads with MiXCR, one row per CDR3 protein. This table has about 12,000 distinct CDR3 sequences, approximately 15% appearing once. The specimen sequenced was PBMCs or a T cell subset sorted from them (not recorded which). This receptor was identified in a man between 18 and 29 years old who had mild COVID-19 (a few samples of this study predate the infection). Cell type and time point are not known.

Here the CDR3 reads CATTSGRPLDEQYV. CDR3 bases: TGTGCCACCACCTCGGGACGGCCGCTCGACGAGCAGTACGTC. V is TRBV15 and J is TRBJ2-7, with D perhaps TRBD1 or TRBD2 (5 bases each). The V and J ends lost 7 bases and 5 bases respectively, with 18 bases between them. Germline-derived CDR1 and CDR2 are LNHNV and YYDKDF (reference sequence). This CDR3 has 14 amino acids.